The next 24 T cell receptor beta chains were all read from a single sample in a study of blood T cell repertoires in COVID-19. Profiled with immunoSEQ multiplex PCR; TCRdb holds only in-frame clones, not every one. Seen here are 200,000 or so clones, less than 90% observed once, and the top ten hold approximately 5%. Sequencing was performed on peripheral blood. The receptors shown here come from a woman aged 55-75 years who had recovered from COVID-19.

Only one count was recorded for this clone. V is TRBV7-9 and J is TRBJ1-1; the D is unclear. Per the germline V gene, CDR1 is SEHNR and CDR2 is FQNEAQ (reference sequence). The CDR3 length is 13 residues. Trimming left V 4 bases short and J 0 bases short, with 6 bases between. The CDR3 DNA follows: TGTGCCAGCAGCTCTACCATGAACACTGAAGCTTTCTTT. Amino acid sequence: CASSSTMNTEAFF.

The chain employs TRBV29-1 and TRBJ2-5; the match to TRBD1 covers 10 bases. CDR1 and CDR2 from the germline V gene are SQVTM and ANQGSEA. Trimming took 4 bases from V and 4 from J; bases not matched to a gene: 6. The CDR3 length is 14 residues. The CDR3 sequence: CSVGLGQGLETQYF. DNA of the CDR3: TGCAGCGTTGGCTTGGGACAGGGGTTAGAGACCCAGTACTTC.

The genes are TRBV29-1 and TRBJ2-3; 9 bases are a match to TRBD2. The ends lost 6 bases at V and 6 bases at J; junction bases unmatched: 10. CDR1 SQVTM and CDR2 ANQGSEA come from the germline V gene. The CDR3 is 14 amino acids. The CDR3 DNA sequence: TGCAGCGTAGCTAATAGCGGGGGTTATGATACGCAGTATTTT. This sequence encodes CSVANSGGYDTQYF.

The gene calls are TRBV6-7 and TRBJ1-2; D uncertain. TRBV6-7 counts as an open reading frame of uncertain function. The V end was cut by 8 bases, the J end by 7 bases, with 14 bases between. This CDR3 region has 12 residues. The CDR3 nucleotides read TGTGCCAGCTTACGGGTAGGCTGTGGCTACACCTTC. Protein: CASLRVGCGYTF.

The chain uses TRBV7-3 and TRBJ2-3; D is perhaps TRBD2 (5 bases). The CDR3 extends over 15 amino acids. V lost 5 bases and J lost 0, with 12 bases in between. Germline V gene lookup returns CDR1 SGHTA and CDR2 FQGTGA. The CDR3 DNA follows: TGTGCCAGCAGCCCCGATACTAGTAGCACAGATACGCAGTATTTT. Its translation is CASSPDTSSTDTQYF.

This chain joins TRBV5-6 and TRBJ1-6; 9 bases are shared with TRBD1. This CDR3 has 16 amino acids. The germline gives CDR1 SGHDT, CDR2 YYEEEE. V shed 5 bases, J shed 6 bases, and the junction held 9 bases outside the gene matches. CDR3 in DNA: TGTGCCAGCAGAAAAGCGACAGGGGGTATTAATTCACCCCTCCACTTT. It encodes CASRKATGGINSPLHF.

This clone was counted only a few times. J is TRBJ2-7 and V is TRBV4-3; 8 bases align to TRBD1. J was trimmed by 7 bases and V by 0 bases; bases with no gene match: 2. CDR1 LGHNA and CDR2 YSLEER come from the germline V gene. CDR3 length equals 13 residues. CDR3 sequence: CASSQDNRGEQYF. Here the CDR3 DNA reads TGCGCCAGCAGCCAAGATAACAGGGGGGAGCAGTACTTC.

This chain uses TRBV6-5 with TRBJ1-5, with D hard to call. CDR1 and CDR2 (germline): MNHEY, SVGAGI. This CDR3 contains 13 residues. V lost 11 bases to trimming and J lost 2 bases, with 13 bases between them. CDR3: CASSRSGNQPQHF. DNA of the CDR3: TGTGCCTCTAGTAGGTCTGGCAATCAGCCCCAGCATTTT.

This chain uses TRBV7-6 with TRBJ2-1, with 8 bases fitting TRBD2. The germline gives CDR1 SGHVS, CDR2 FNYEAQ. V lost 1 base to trimming and J lost 0 bases; unmatched junction nucleotides: 5. The CDR3 has 17 amino acids. This CDR3 is CASSLVKRGRSYNEQFF. The DNA for the CDR3 is TGTGCCAGCAGCTTAGTGAAGCGGGGGCGCTCCTACAATGAGCAGTTCTTC. The full variable domain, in which reference TRBV7-6 and TRBJ2-1 provide the parts outside the CDR3, is GAGVSQSPRYKVTKRGQDVALRCDPISGHVSLYWYRQALGQGPEFLTYFNYEAQQDKSGLPNDRFSAERPEGSISTLTIQRTEQRDSAMYRCASSLVKRGRSYNEQFFGPGTRLTVL.

The chain couples TRBV19 to TRBJ2-3, with TRBD2 identical over 14 bases. Per the germline V gene, CDR1 is LNHDA and CDR2 is SQIVND (reference sequence). The CDR3 has 17 amino acids. V lost 5 bases and J lost 6; bases outside the gene matches: 10. Written as DNA, the CDR3 is TGTGCCAGTAGTGTTACAGGGACTAGCGGGGGTGGGGATACGCAGTATTTT. It codes for CASSVTGTSGGGDTQYF.

This chain connects TRBV4-2 to TRBJ1-6, with D unclear. The length of the CDR3 is 15 residues. The V end was cut by 0 bases, the J end by 9 bases, with 12 bases between. Germline V lookup: CDR1 LGHNA, CDR2 YNFKEQ. The CDR3 reads CASSQELLNSSPLHF. For the CDR3, the DNA is TGTGCCAGCAGCCAAGAACTGTTGAACAGTTCACCCCTCCACTTT.

The chain couples TRBV5-1 to TRBJ2-2; 7 bases match TRBD1. Germline V CDR1 and CDR2: SGHRS, YFSETQ. V trimming: 5 bases; J trimming: 5 bases; junction bases outside the gene matches: 18. This CDR3 contains 18 residues. Written as DNA, the CDR3 is TGCGCCAGCAGATTTTATGAGGGGGCTTTCGGGTTGACCGGGGAGCTGTTTTTT. Encoded protein: CASRFYEGAFGLTGELFF.

This chain links TRBV7-9 with TRBJ1-4; 7 nucleotides match TRBD1. Germline lookup yields CDR1 SEHNR and CDR2 FQNEAQ (reference sequence). After removal of 0 bases from V and 0 bases from J, the junction contained 1 base not matched to a gene. The CDR3 covers 16 residues. This chain's CDR3 is CASSLARGATNEKLFF. The CDR3 nucleotides read TGTGCCAGCAGCTTAGCCAGGGGGGCAACTAATGAAAAACTGTTTTTT.

V is TRBV7-9 and J is TRBJ2-3; 12 bases fit TRBD2. Germline loops: CDR1 SEHNR, CDR2 FQNEAQ (reference sequence). J gave up 8 bases and V 4 bases, and 4 bases lay outside the gene matches. The CDR3 extends over 14 amino acids. The CDR3 nucleotides read TGTGCCAGCAGCTCCCAGGGACTAGCGGGTACGCAGTATTTT. This codes for CASSSQGLAGTQYF.

To note about this clone: Other DNA sequences in the sample encode the same CDR3. This chain connects TRBV5-1 to TRBJ1-2; 8 positions agree with TRBD1. This CDR3 comprises 15 residues. V lost 0 bases to trimming and J lost 4 bases; unmatched junction nucleotides: 5. In germline, CDR1 is SGHRS, CDR2 YFSETQ. The CDR3 DNA reads TGCGCCAGCAGCTTGGATTCAGGGGGCGCCTATGGCTACACCTTC. It codes for CASSLDSGGAYGYTF.

The chain has TRBV7-2 and TRBJ1-1; 8 bases match TRBD1. Germline V gene data show CDR1 as SGHTA and CDR2 as FQGNSA. V lost 5 bases, J lost 8 bases, and 10 bases stayed unmatched. The CDR3 runs to 14 residues. The CDR3 here is CASSGDRILLEAFF. CDR3 bases: TGTGCCAGCAGCGGGGACAGGATTCTACTCGAAGCTTTCTTT.

The rearrangement joins TRBV9 to TRBJ2-3; D is perhaps TRBD2 (5 bases). Germline loops: CDR1 SGDLS, CDR2 YYNGEE. This CDR3 spans 15 amino acids. The V gene lost 3 bases and the J gene lost 0 bases, with 11 bases spanning the gap. The CDR3 region is CASSALAVSTDTQYF. The CDR3 nucleotides read TGTGCCAGCAGCGCCCTAGCAGTAAGCACAGATACGCAGTATTTT.

This clone was picked up a small number of times. The gene calls are TRBV7-2 and TRBJ2-5; 9 nucleotides line up with TRBD2. The V segment lost 4 bases and the J segment 9 bases; nucleotides outside the gene matches: 15. The CDR3 covers 16 residues. Germline CDR1 is SGHTA and CDR2 is FQGNSA. DNA for the CDR3: TGTGCCAGCAGCTCCCTTAGCGGGGGCCCCAATAGGGCCCAGTACTTC. Protein product: CASSSLSGGPNRAQYF.

In its sample, this clone was seen once. The chain is built from TRBV18 and TRBJ2-7, with TRBD1 as a possible D gene (7 bases). CDR1 KGHSH and CDR2 LQKENI come from the germline V gene. This CDR3 comprises 16 residues. Trimming cost V 1 base and J 6 bases, with 19 bases left between them. CDR3 region: CASSPQGQVGRFEQYF. The CDR3 DNA reads TGTGCCAGCTCACCACAAGGACAGGTGGGGAGGTTCGAGCAGTACTTC. The full variable domain, completed using reference TRBV18 and TRBJ2-7, is NAGVMQNPRHLVRRRGQEARLRCSPMKGHSHVYWYRQLPEEGLKFMVYLQKENIIDESGMPKERFSAEFPKEGPSILRIQQVVRGDSAAYFCASSPQGQVGRFEQYFGPGTRLTVT.

This chain connects TRBV18 to TRBJ1-1; 7 positions agree with TRBD1. CDR3 size: 19 residues. V dropped 1 base and J dropped 1; count of bases not matched to a gene: 15. CDR1 and CDR2 from the germline V gene are KGHSH and LQKENI. This CDR3 reads CASSPLSLAPAGGNTEAFF. Here the CDR3 DNA reads TGTGCCAGCTCACCACTGAGCTTAGCCCCCGCAGGGGGGAACACTGAAGCTTTCTTT.

This clone was picked up a small number of times. This chain uses TRBV6-5 with TRBJ1-5; 8 bases agree with TRBD1. The CDR3 consists of 13 residues. Germline-derived CDR1 and CDR2 are MNHEY and SVGAGI. The junction had 6 bases not matched to a gene; V was cut back by 8 bases and J by 6 bases. This chain's CDR3 is CASLLQGGQPQHF. CDR3 DNA: TGTGCCAGCCTACTACAGGGGGGTCAGCCCCAGCATTTT.

The chain has TRBV19 and TRBJ1-3; the D gene is possibly TRBD1 (6 bases). The CDR3 covers 14 residues. Germline V gives CDR1 LNHDA, CDR2 SQIVND (reference sequence). V lost 6 bases and J lost 0, with 9 bases in between. In DNA, the CDR3 is TGTGCCAGTAGCCGACAGGTCTCTGGAAACACCATATATTTT. This codes for CASSRQVSGNTIYF.

The V call is TRBV5-1, the J call TRBJ1-2, with D hard to call. The germline V and J ends were trimmed by 4 bases and 4 bases, with 14 bases remaining between them. Germline loops: CDR1 SGHRS, CDR2 YFSETQ. CDR3 length: 14 amino acids. CDR3 coding DNA: TGCGCCAGCAGCGCGGAGGGTCGTGTCTATGGCTACACCTTC. Its translation: CASSAEGRVYGYTF. The whole variable domain, remainder taken from reference TRBV5-1 and TRBJ1-2, is KAGVTQTPRYLIKTRGQQVTLSCSPISGHRSVSWYQQTPGQGLQFLFEYFSETQRNKGNFPGRFSGRQFSNSRSEMNVSTLELGDSALYLCASSAEGRVYGYTFGSGTRLTVV.

The chain couples TRBV27 to TRBJ2-7; perhaps TRBD1 as D (5 bases). This CDR3 spans 14 amino acids. The V gene lost 3 bases and the J gene lost 1 base, with 10 bases spanning the gap. Germline assignment: CDR1 MNHEY and CDR2 SMNVEV (reference sequence). The chain's CDR3 is CASSFQGPSYEQYF. The DNA for the CDR3 is TGTGCCAGCAGTTTCCAGGGCCCGTCCTACGAGCAGTACTTC.